Included here is one T cell receptor beta chain sequence, with context. Its antigen remains unidentified. This specimen belongs to a study of Tregs in tolerant kidney transplant recipients. The CDR3 covers 13 residues. The V and J ends lost 6 bases and 4 bases respectively, with 10 bases between them. Germline V gives CDR1 SEHNR, CDR2 FQNEAQ (reference sequence). Here immunoSEQ multiplex PCR was the method, and the copy in TCRdb shows in-frame clones only, minus some. Here the sample spans about 21,000 clones, about 71% being singletons. The sequenced sample consisted of Tregs from blood cultured with allogeneic cells. The chain links TRBV7-9 to TRBJ1-5; no firm D call. The sequence was obtained from a human donor in good health. Here the CDR3 reads CASSRGDNQPQHF. The CDR3 DNA reads TGTGCCAGCAGTCGGGGAGATAATCAGCCCCAGCATTTT.